Following are 2 T cell receptor beta chains from one sample sequenced in a study of blood T cell repertoires in COVID-19. Profiled with immunoSEQ multiplex PCR; TCRdb holds only in-frame clones, not every one. The sample yields about 26,000 clones, 81% seen once. The sample taken for sequencing was peripheral blood. The receptor set was obtained from a middle-aged man with active or convalescent COVID-19.

The chain combines TRBV18 with TRBJ2-3; D is unclear. This CDR3 is built from 12 residues. Trimming cost V 5 bases and J 2 bases, with 5 bases left between them. CDR1 is KGHSH and CDR2 is LQKENI in the germline V gene. The CDR3 spells CASSSYTDTQYF. CDR3 DNA sequence: TGTGCCAGCTCATCTTACACAGATACGCAGTATTTT. The complete variable domain, with remaining parts taken from reference TRBV18 and TRBJ2-3, reads NAGVMQNPRHLVRRRGQEARLRCSPMKGHSHVYWYRQLPEEGLKFMVYLQKENIIDESGMPKERFSAEFPKEGPSILRIQQVVRGDSAAYFCASSSYTDTQYFGPGTRLTVL.

The chain recombines TRBV28 with TRBJ1-2; D unresolved. Trimming shortened V by 7 bases and J by 4 bases, and 13 bases separated the two germline ends. Germline CDR1 and CDR2: MDHEN and SYDVKM. The CDR3 has 13 amino acids. The CDR3 region is CASTEGVGYGYTF. As DNA, the CDR3 is TGTGCCAGCACAGAGGGCGTCGGCTATGGCTACACCTTC.